The 26 T cell receptor beta chains in this list originate from one sample, sequenced in a study of post-analysis software for immune sequencing data. These receptors lack a known antigen. Unique molecular identifiers were present in the TCR beta cDNA libraries. TCRdb re-analysed the PCR reads in MiXCR, keeping a single row per CDR3 protein. The sample consists of over 700,000 distinct CDR3 sequences, 25% to 30% of them appearing once. Study observations and caveats: Relative to controls, patients had roughly five TRBV segments at higher frequency, with TRBV5-6, TRBV5-1 and TRBV20-1 among these.

The sample taken for sequencing was blood. These TCRs come from a girl aged 10 to 17 with multiple sclerosis.

This clonotype came up many times. V usage is TRBV29-1 and J usage is TRBJ2-5; 7 bases are a match to TRBD1. This CDR3 is 13 amino acids long. V dropped 6 bases and J dropped 1; count of bases not matched to a gene: 5. CDR1 is SQVTM, CDR2 ANQGSEA, per germline. CDR3 coding DNA: TGCAGCGTGCGGACAGGTTTCCAAGAGACCCAGTACTTC. Residues: CSVRTGFQETQYF.

The chain is built from TRBV2 and TRBJ1-5, with 7 bases matching TRBD1. After removal of 5 bases from V and 0 bases from J, the junction contained 4 bases not matched to a gene. The germline V gene has CDR1 SNHLY and CDR2 FYNNEI. CDR3 size: 15 residues. The CDR3 coding sequence is TGTGCCAGCAGTCGGGACAGAAATAGCAATCAGCCCCAGCATTTT. Protein product: CASSRDRNSNQPQHF.

The V call is TRBV5-1, the J call TRBJ2-7; the D gene is possibly TRBD2 (6 bases). The length of the CDR3 is 16 residues. Trimming removed 4 bases at V and 7 bases at J, with 24 bases between. CDR1 is SGHRS, CDR2 YFSETQ, per germline. The CDR3 DNA reads as TGCGCCAGCAGCACATCTCTGGGGACTCTCAATGGGGAGCAGTACTTC. It specifies CASSTSLGTLNGEQYF.

This clonotype showed up many times. The chain links TRBV7-2 to TRBJ2-4, with 9 bases matching TRBD1. CDR3 length equals 14 residues. With V trimmed by 5 bases and J by 8 bases, 7 bases remained unmatched. The germline V gene encodes CDR1 SGHTA and CDR2 FQGNSA. CDR3 bases: TGTGCCAGCAGCCCCGGACAGGGGCTGGACATTCAGTACTTC. Translating it yields CASSPGQGLDIQYF.

For the CDR3, the DNA is TGCAGCGTTGAAAGGTTCCGAGGGCAAGAGACCCAGTACTTC. Amino acids: CSVERFRGQETQYF. This rearrangement joins TRBV29-1 to TRBJ2-5, with D tentatively TRBD2 (5 bases). Germline loops: CDR1 SQVTM, CDR2 ANQGSEA. This CDR3 has 14 residues. Trimming shortened V by 2 bases and J by 2 bases, and 12 bases separated the two germline ends. The full variable domain, in which reference TRBV29-1 and TRBJ2-5 provide the parts outside the CDR3, is SAVISQKPSRDICQRGTSLTIQCQVDSQVTMMFWYRQQPGQSLTLIATANQGSEATYESGFVIDKFPISRPNLTFSTLTVSNMSPEDSSIYLCSVERFRGQETQYFGPGTRLLVL.

The CDR3 reads CASSLVGTPDNSPLHF. CDR3 sequence (DNA): TGTGCCAGCAGCTTAGTCGGGACACCGGATAATTCACCCCTCCACTTT. This chain links TRBV7-2 with TRBJ1-6, with a weak D call TRBD1 (6 bases). The CDR3 runs to 16 residues. Looked up from germline, CDR1 is SGHTA and CDR2 is FQGNSA. The V gene lost 1 base and the J gene lost 5 bases, with 12 bases spanning the gap.

Comment on this clonotype: This CDR3 is missing its conserved last phenylalanine or tryptophan, likely due to a read error. V gene TRBV29-1 combines with J gene TRBJ1-2; 10 positions match TRBD1. This CDR3 is 11 amino acids long. Trimming took 5 bases from V and 8 from J; bases not matched to a gene: 2. Germline CDR1 is SQVTM and CDR2 is ANQGSEA. The CDR3 DNA is TGCAGCGTTCGACAGGGGGCGGGCTACACCTGC. Encoded protein: CSVRQGAGYTC.

J is TRBJ2-7 and V is TRBV7-9; D is unresolved. Germline CDR1 and CDR2: SEHNR and FQNEAQ (reference sequence). The CDR3 runs 13 residues. V dropped 5 bases and J dropped 5 bases, with 13 bases sitting between them. Here the CDR3 DNA reads TGTGCCAGCAGCCCTCCAGGTCGCAACGAGCAGTACTTC. It encodes CASSPPGRNEQYF. Full variable domain (rest looked up from reference TRBV7-9 and TRBJ2-7): DTGVSQNPRHKITKRGQNVTFRCDPISEHNRLYWYRQTLGQGPEFLTYFQNEAQLEKSRLLSDRFSAERPKGSFSTLEIQRTEQGDSAMYLCASSPPGRNEQYFGPGTRLTVT.

Concerning this clonotype itself: With a much larger clone just one base away, this may be a read error. V and J are TRBV15 and TRBJ2-5; possibly TRBD1 for D (5 bases). Germline CDR1 reads LNHNV; CDR2 reads YYDKDF (reference sequence). The CDR3 is made up of 15 amino acids. In DNA form, the CDR3 reads TGTGCCACCAGCAGAGCCAGGGCTCCACAAGAGACCCTGTACTTC. This translates into CATSRARAPQETLYF.

This clonotype was seen a few times. The chain couples TRBV28 to TRBJ2-1; TRBD2 matches 7 bases. V gave up 6 bases and J gave up 0 bases; unmatched junction bases: 11. The CDR3 spans 17 residues. The germline V gene encodes CDR1 MDHEN and CDR2 SYDVKM. This CDR3 reads CASRPAAGTNSYNEQFF. CDR3 coding DNA: TGTGCCAGCAGACCAGCCGCCGGGACTAACTCCTACAATGAGCAGTTCTTC.

The chain combines TRBV27 with TRBJ2-1; D is possibly TRBD1 or TRBD2 (6 bases each). The V end lost 5 bases, the J end lost 9 bases, and 14 bases lay between the germline ends. The CDR3 extends over 13 amino acids. In germline, CDR1 is MNHEY, CDR2 SMNVEV (reference sequence). CDR3 DNA: TGTGCCAGCAGTGGCGCCGGGGGCGGTGAGCAGTTCTTC. The encoded protein is CASSGAGGGEQFF.

The CDR3 spells CASSLEARGLSENEQFF. DNA for the CDR3: TGCGCCAGCAGCTTGGAGGCCCGGGGGCTCTCGGAAAATGAGCAGTTCTTC. The V gene is TRBV5-1, the J gene TRBJ2-1; D possibly uses TRBD1 or TRBD2 (6 bases each). Trimming cost V 0 bases and J 7 bases, with 20 bases left between them. The germline gives CDR1 SGHRS, CDR2 YFSETQ. This CDR3 comprises 17 residues.

The chain combines TRBV7-2 with TRBJ2-1; 8 bases are shared with TRBD2. The CDR3 runs 15 residues. Germline V gene sequence: CDR1 SGHTA, CDR2 FQGNSA. V shed 6 bases, J shed 8 bases, and the junction held 12 bases outside the gene matches. In nucleotides, the CDR3 is TGTGCCAGCAGTTCCCCCCAGGGTAGCGGGGATGAGCAGTTCTTC. Translating it yields CASSSPQGSGDEQFF.

This clonotype was picked up many times. The chain has TRBV29-1 and TRBJ2-5, with no clear D. The germline CDR1 and CDR2 sequences are SQVTM and ANQGSEA. V lost 6 bases, J lost 2 bases, and 19 bases lay in between. CDR3 length: 15 residues. The CDR3 DNA reads TGCAGCGTCGACGACTCGAGAGTTTGGCAAGAGACCCAGTACTTC. Protein: CSVDDSRVWQETQYF.

This clonotype occurred a few times. This rearrangement joins TRBV20-1 to TRBJ2-7; D perhaps matches TRBD2 (5 bases). V lost 2 bases and J lost 2, with 13 bases in between. Germline values: CDR1 DFQATT, CDR2 SNEGSKA (reference sequence). The CDR3 loop spans 14 amino acids. CDR3 sequence (DNA): TGCAGTGCTAGAACCGGACTCCATCCCTACGAGCAGTACTTC. Amino acids: CSARTGLHPYEQYF.

This clonotype was picked up many times. As DNA, the CDR3 is TGTGCCAGCAGCCACGACGGAGGGTTTACGCCCCTCCACTTT. It codes for CASSHDGGFTPLHF. The V and J genes are TRBV7-9 and TRBJ1-6; unclear D gene. The V gene lost 5 bases and the J gene lost 13 bases, with 18 bases spanning the gap. The CDR3 covers 14 residues. Germline CDR1 reads SEHNR; CDR2 reads FQNEAQ (reference sequence).

The table lists this clonotype with a few counts. The rearrangement uses TRBV5-1 and TRBJ2-5; TRBD2 matches 8 bases. This CDR3 spans 15 amino acids. Unmatched junction bases numbered 5, after V lost 0 bases and J lost 4 bases. Germline-derived CDR1 and CDR2 are SGHRS and YFSETQ. This CDR3 reads CASSLAGLDRETQYF. DNA for the CDR3: TGCGCCAGCAGCTTGGCGGGACTAGACCGAGAGACCCAGTACTTC.

V is TRBV12-3 or TRBV12-4 and J is TRBJ1-4; no clear D gene. The CDR3 contains 14 residues. V dropped 3 bases and J dropped 5 bases, with 10 bases sitting between them. The CDR3 loop reads CASSFRTANEKLFF. Here the CDR3 DNA reads TGTGCCAGCAGTTTTCGAACAGCAAATGAAAAACTGTTTTTT.

This clonotype has only a few counts. The chain links TRBV6-6 to TRBJ2-1; 7 bases agree with TRBD2. J gave up 2 bases and V 4 bases, and 2 bases lay outside the gene matches. Germline loops: CDR1 MNHNY, CDR2 SVGAGI (reference sequence). CDR3 length: 14 amino acids. CDR3 nucleotides: TGTGCCAGCAGTTTGGGACTAACCTACAATGAGCAGTTCTTC. Its translation is CASSLGLTYNEQFF.

This clonotype was seen a single time. The chain carries TRBV9 and TRBJ2-1; D might be TRBD1 or TRBD2, each matching 6 bases. This CDR3 is 16 amino acids long. Trimming pared 0 bases from V and 4 bases from J, leaving 14 bases between. Germline V gives CDR1 SGDLS, CDR2 YYNGEE. As DNA, the CDR3 is TGTGCCAGCAGCGTAGCTCTGGGGGGCAGTTACAATGAGCAGTTCTTC. Translating gives CASSVALGGSYNEQFF.

The chain couples TRBV29-1 to TRBJ2-5; 8 bases are a match to TRBD1. The V gene's germline CDR1 is SQVTM and CDR2 ANQGSEA. Unmatched junction bases numbered 7, after V lost 3 bases and J lost 1 base. This CDR3 is built from 15 residues. CDR3 in amino acids: CSVDPWGTGQETQYF. The CDR3 bases are TGCAGCGTTGACCCTTGGGGGACAGGCCAAGAGACCCAGTACTTC.

This clonotype was picked up a small number of times. This chain uses TRBV20-1 with TRBJ2-5, with 9 positions matching TRBD2. Matching the DNA end better, TRBJ2-7 makes the J call doubtful. The CDR3 contains 15 residues. The germline CDR1 and CDR2 sequences are DFQATT and SNEGSKA (reference sequence). DNA of the CDR3: TGCAGTGCCCTATTTGGAGCGGGAGGATCCCACGAGCAGTACTTC. It is translated as CSALFGAGGSHEQYF.

The V and J genes are TRBV20-1 and TRBJ1-5; TRBD1 matches 10 bases. Trimming removed 6 bases from V and 2 bases from J; junction bases left unmatched: 1. Looked up from germline, CDR1 is DFQATT and CDR2 is SNEGSKA (reference sequence). The CDR3 has 13 residues. Here the CDR3 reads CSAGTGGNQPQHF. CDR3 nucleotides: TGCAGTGCCGGGACAGGGGGCAATCAGCCCCAGCATTTT.

The gene calls are TRBV20-1 and TRBJ1-4; D remains unclear. Germline CDR1 reads DFQATT; CDR2 reads SNEGSKA (reference sequence). Trimming removed 2 bases from V and 0 bases from J, with 10 bases in between. The CDR3 runs to 15 residues. The CDR3 loop is CSARPLGATNEKLFF. In DNA form, the CDR3 reads TGCAGTGCTAGACCCCTGGGAGCAACTAATGAAAAACTGTTTTTT.

In its sample, this clonotype was seen a few times. This chain uses TRBV4-3 with TRBJ2-5; either TRBD1 or TRBD2 may supply D (6 bases each). The J call may be incorrect, as the DNA end agrees better with TRBJ2-7. The CDR3 consists of 16 residues. Germline V CDR1 and CDR2: LGHNA, YSLEER. CDR3 DNA: TGCGCCAGCAGCCAAGATATTAGCGGAGGGGGCTACGAGCAGTACTTC. It encodes CASSQDISGGGYEQYF.

This clonotype has a handful of counts. The chain carries TRBV9 and TRBJ2-7, with D perhaps TRBD1 (5 bases). CDR1 is SGDLS and CDR2 is YYNGEE in the germline V gene. CDR3 length: 13 residues. V shed 0 bases and J shed 8 bases, with 12 bases lying between them. The CDR3 reads CASSVAVWGQQYF. The CDR3 coding sequence is TGTGCCAGCAGCGTAGCTGTCTGGGGCCAGCAGTACTTC.